The following is a TCR beta chain sequence with its context. The source of the sample is a study of blood T cell repertoires in COVID-19. Looking at the study overall: Material from acute and convalescent COVID-19 was sourced from the United States, Italy and Spain. PBMCs, B-cell-depleted T cells, or T cells provided the cDNA or gDNA that made up the material.

The CDR3 sequence is 16 residues long. J gave up 4 bases and V 0 bases, and 5 bases lay outside the gene matches. CDR1 and CDR2 (germline): LGHNA, YSLEER. Original processing methods: The assay estimated nucleated cells by amplifying reference gene primers. Some clones are missing from TCRdb's copy, which holds only in-frame ones; the method was immunoSEQ multiplex PCR. V, J and clone size were drawn from that table, and D and trimming were deduced from the DNA. The data show over 250,000 clones, with approximately 87% seen just once and about 1.6% held by the top ten. Material for sequencing was peripheral blood. The rearrangement uses TRBV4-3 and TRBJ2-1; 8 nucleotides match TRBD2. The sequence came from a woman aged 40 to 50 who had recovered from COVID-19. CDR3 sequence (DNA): TGCGCCAGCAGCCAAGAAGGTAGCGGGGCATACAATGAGCAGTTCTTC. Translating it yields CASSQEGSGAYNEQFF.